Each of the 11 T cell receptor beta chains below was sequenced from the same sample in a study of tumor T cells in aggressive B-cell lymphoma. TCRdb's copy holds only in-frame clones and misses some; the assay was immunoSEQ multiplex PCR. The table records approximately 3,000 clones, 88% of them present only once. The sample consisted of tumor tissue. Source of these receptors: an adult with diffuse large B cell lymphoma.

The chain uses TRBV6-6 and TRBJ1-1; D is perhaps TRBD1 (5 bases). This CDR3 is built from 13 residues. V was shortened by 5 bases and J by 1 base, with 8 bases between the two germline ends. The germline gives CDR1 MNHNY, CDR2 SVGAGI (reference sequence). This CDR3 reads CASSLQANTEAFF. The CDR3 region has the DNA TGTGCCAGCAGTCTACAGGCGAACACTGAAGCTTTCTTT.

The rearrangement joins TRBV13 to TRBJ2-3; 8 nucleotides match TRBD2. CDR1 PRHDT and CDR2 FYEKMQ come from the germline V gene (reference sequence). This CDR3 region has 14 residues. V was pared by 3 bases and J by 8 bases, with 7 bases of the junction left unmatched. DNA of the CDR3: TGTGCCAGCAGCTTTGAGCGGGGGCGGGGTACGCAGTATTTT. The encoded protein is CASSFERGRGTQYF.

V and J are TRBV18 and TRBJ1-2, with D possibly matching TRBD1 (5 bases). Per germline, CDR1 KGHSH and CDR2 LQKENI. The CDR3 has 15 residues. The V end lost 1 base, the J end lost 2 bases, and 11 bases lay between the germline ends. The CDR3 protein is CASSPLDRGNYGYTF. The CDR3 DNA reads as TGTGCCAGCTCACCACTTGACCGGGGGAACTATGGCTACACCTTC.

J is TRBJ2-1 and V is TRBV4-2; D is possibly TRBD2 (7 bases). This CDR3 contains 16 residues. V was trimmed by 4 bases and J by 0 bases, leaving 13 bases between them. From germline, CDR1 is LGHNA and CDR2 YNFKEQ. The CDR3 here is CASSLSGGLSYNEQFF. The CDR3 nucleotides are TGTGCCAGCAGCCTTTCCGGGGGGCTCTCCTACAATGAGCAGTTCTTC.

Of note for this clone: One end of the junction varies from germline; a read error may be responsible. The CDR3 is CASSPPGTPGEQFF. CDR3 in DNA: TGTGCCAGCTCCCCACCCGGGACTCCAGGTGAGCAGTTCTTC. This rearrangement joins TRBV18 to TRBJ2-1; maybe TRBD2 (6 bases). The CDR3 is 14 residues long. Germline V gene data show CDR1 as KGHSH and CDR2 as LQKENI.

Comment on this clone: Its ends do not fully match the called genes, so a read error is possible. V and J are TRBV27 and TRBJ1-1; tentative D call: TRBD1 (5 bases). CDR1 MNHEY and CDR2 SMNVEV come from the germline V gene (reference sequence). The CDR3 loop spans 14 amino acids. CDR3: CASSRGLLNTEAFF. CDR3 nucleotides: TGTGCCAGCAGCCGGGGACTCTTGAATACTGAAGCTTTCTTT.

In its sample, this clone was seen once. The genes are TRBV6-5 and TRBJ1-6, with unresolved D. With 2 bases removed from V and 0 bases from J, the gap between germline ends came to 8 bases. This CDR3 is built from 16 residues. Germline-derived CDR1 and CDR2 are MNHEY and SVGAGI. In nucleotides, the CDR3 is TGTGCCAGCAGTTACCATCGGAGCTCCTATAATTCACCCCTCCACTTT. This gives the protein CASSYHRSSYNSPLHF.

The chain combines TRBV5-1 with TRBJ2-3; 7 bases fit TRBD1. The ends lost 4 bases at V and 3 bases at J; junction bases unmatched: 5. This CDR3 spans 14 amino acids. Germline values: CDR1 SGHRS, CDR2 YFSETQ. CDR3 nucleotide sequence: TGCGCCAGCAGCCGGGGACAGACGACAGATACGCAGTATTTT. This gives the protein CASSRGQTTDTQYF.

This clone turned up a few times. The chain couples TRBV7-8 to TRBJ2-1; TRBD2 matches 11 bases. CDR3 length equals 15 residues. The germline gives CDR1 SGHVS, CDR2 FQNEAQ. V was pared by 0 bases and J by 13 bases, with 8 bases of the junction left unmatched. The CDR3 bases are TGTGCCAGCAGCTTAGCGAGGCTAGCGGGGGGCAGTCAGTTCTTC. Translating gives CASSLARLAGGSQFF.

This clone was seen more than once but under ten times. The rearrangement links TRBV28 to TRBJ1-5; D gene uncertain. Germline CDR1 is MDHEN and CDR2 is SYDVKM. CDR3 length: 12 residues. The ends were cut back, 7 bases at V and 6 bases at J, with 10 bases in the middle. The CDR3 here is CASTGLGQPQHF. As DNA, the CDR3 is TGTGCCAGCACGGGGTTGGGTCAGCCCCAGCATTTT.

V and J are TRBV9 and TRBJ1-3, with 7 bases identical to TRBD1. The CDR3 is 17 residues long. Germline CDR1 SGDLS, CDR2 YYNGEE. V was pared by 4 bases and J by 4 bases, with 14 bases of the junction left unmatched. The CDR3 sequence: CASSPRTGLISGNTIYF. The CDR3 region has the DNA TGTGCCAGCAGCCCTCGGACAGGCCTAATAAGCGGAAACACCATATATTTT.